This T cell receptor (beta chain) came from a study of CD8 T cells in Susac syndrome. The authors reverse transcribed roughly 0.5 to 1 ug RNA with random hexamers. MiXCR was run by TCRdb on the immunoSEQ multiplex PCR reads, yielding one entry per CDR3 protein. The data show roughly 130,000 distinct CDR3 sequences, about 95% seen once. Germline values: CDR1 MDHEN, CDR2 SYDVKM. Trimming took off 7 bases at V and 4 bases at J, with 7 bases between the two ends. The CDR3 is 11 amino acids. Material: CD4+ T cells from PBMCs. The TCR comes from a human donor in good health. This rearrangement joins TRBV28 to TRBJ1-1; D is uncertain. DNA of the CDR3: TGTGCCAGCACCCTTTCCACTGAAGCTTTCTTT. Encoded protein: CASTLSTEAFF.